Listed below are T cell receptor beta chains from one sample, sequenced in a study of shared clonotypes between healthy human individuals. Repertoires were generated with immunoSEQ multiplex PCR, while TCRdb's copy carries only in-frame clones and drops some. This table has hundreds of thousands of clones, 97% appearing once. Sequenced: naive CD4+ T cells sorted from blood. The source of these receptors is a woman under 40 in good health. The CDR3 runs from the conserved cysteine through the conserved F or W. D genes are given only for firm matches. Clone size is shown for a subset of rows, as once, few, many or a class of expanded clone.

d_call,clone_size,v_call,j_call,cdr3_nt,cdr3_aa
-,-,TRBV29-1,TRBJ2-1,TGCAGCGTTGGAGGAATAGGGGAGCAGTTCTTC,CSVGGIGEQFF
-,-,TRBV18,TRBJ2-7,TGTGCCAGCTCACCACCATCGGGATGGTGGGGCGAGCAGTACTTC,CASSPPSGWWGEQYF
TRBD2,-,TRBV9,TRBJ2-1,TGTGCCAGCAGCGTCACTAGCGGGAGTAATGAGCAGTTCTTC,CASSVTSGSNEQFF
TRBD1,-,TRBV6-4,TRBJ1-1,TGTGCCAGCAGTGACGGACAGGGGGGGCGAGCTTTCTTT,CASSDGQGGRAFF
-,few,TRBV10-3,TRBJ2-7,TGTGCCAGCTCGTCCTCCTACGAGCAGTACTTC,CASSSSYEQYF
-,-,TRBV6-1,TRBJ1-4,TGTGCCAGCAGTGAGGCGGTTGAAAAACTGTTTTTT,CASSEAVEKLFF
-,-,TRBV4-1,TRBJ2-1,TGCGCCAGCAGCCCATACCCCCTAGGCCCGTCGGCAGCTAATGAGCAGTTCTTC,CASSPYPLGPSAANEQFF
TRBD2,-,TRBV7-2,TRBJ2-3,TGTGCCAGCAGCTTTGGGCTAGCGGGAGGGACAGATACGCAGTATTTT,CASSFGLAGGTDTQYF
-,-,TRBV10-3,TRBJ1-1,TGTGCCATCAGTGAGCAGAGTGAAGCTTTCTTT,CAISEQSEAFF
-,-,TRBV5-1,TRBJ2-1,TGCGCCGGTCGAACGACTTTATTAAACAATGAGCAGTTCTTC,CAGRTTLLNNEQFF
TRBD1,once,TRBV27,TRBJ2-3,TGTGCCATCGGGGGACAGGGTTCAGATACGCAGTATTTT,CAIGGQGSDTQYF
-,-,TRBV29-1,TRBJ2-3,TGCAGCGTTGATATGGGAAGCACAGATACGCAGTATTTT,CSVDMGSTDTQYF
-,-,TRBV6-6,TRBJ2-2,TGTGCCAGCAAGTCAAGAGGAAACACCGGGGAGCTGTTTTTT,CASKSRGNTGELFF
-,-,TRBV7-9,TRBJ1-5,TGTGCCAGCAGCTTTAACAATCAGCCCCAGCATTTT,CASSFNNQPQHF
-,-,TRBV29-1,TRBJ1-2,TGCAGCGTTGAAGATCAGGCAGGAGGCTATGGCTACACCTTC,CSVEDQAGGYGYTF
TRBD1,-,TRBV5-5,TRBJ1-4,TGTGCCAGCAGCTTGGGCAGGGGGCTTAATAATGAAAAACTGTTTTTT,CASSLGRGLNNEKLFF
TRBD2,-,TRBV5-4,TRBJ2-2,TGTGCCAGCAGCAGAGCGGCGGGAGCAAACGGGGAGCTGTTTTTT,CASSRAAGANGELFF
-,-,TRBV27,TRBJ2-1,TGTGCCAGCTATAATATGGGGAGCTCCTACAATGAGCAGTTCTTC,CASYNMGSSYNEQFF
-,-,TRBV6-5,TRBJ1-1,TGTGCCAGCATCGGAGAACTGAACACTGAAGCTTTCTTT,CASIGELNTEAFF
-,-,TRBV21-1,TRBJ2-3,TGTGCCAGCAGCAAACTTTCCTTGACTAGCGGGCGTCCGCCCGATACGCAGTATTTT,CASSKLSLTSGRPPDTQYF
-,-,TRBV6-5,TRBJ1-2,TGTGCCAGCAGTTACTTGGGCTCTAGCGACTTCCCGAGCTACACCTTC,CASSYLGSSDFPSYTF
-,-,TRBV18,TRBJ1-5,TGTGCCAGCTCACCTATAGGGGGATACAATCAGCCCCAGCATTTT,CASSPIGGYNQPQHF
-,-,TRBV7-9,TRBJ1-1,TGTGCCAGCAGCTTCGGGACAACTACAGAAAGAGGCACTGAAGCTTTCTTT,CASSFGTTTERGTEAFF
TRBD1,-,TRBV5-1,TRBJ1-5,TGCGCCAGCAGCTTGGGTCAGGGGGACGGTCAGCCCCAGCATTTT,CASSLGQGDGQPQHF
-,-,TRBV28,TRBJ1-2,TGTGCCAGCGGTAGGGGTAGAGGCTACACCTTC,CASGRGRGYTF
-,-,TRBV4-1,TRBJ1-1,TGCGCCAGCAGCTCGCCACGGGGGGCGAGCGGTGAAGCTTTCTTT,CASSSPRGASGEAFF
-,-,TRBV7-6,TRBJ2-4,TGTGCCAGCAGCTTAGGGCCCCAGGCCGGGATAGGGAACATTCAGTACTTC,CASSLGPQAGIGNIQYF
-,-,TRBV12-2,TRBJ2-7,TGTGCAAGTCGCTTACGCGCTCAGGGACCCTCCTACGAGCAGTACTTC,CASRLRAQGPSYEQYF
TRBD1,-,TRBV5-1,TRBJ1-3,TGCGCCAGCAGCTCGGGGGACAGCGACTACTCTGGAAACACCATATATTTT,CASSSGDSDYSGNTIYF
-,-,TRBV18,TRBJ2-7,TGTGCCAGCTCACGGGACAAGACATACGAGCAGTACTTC,CASSRDKTYEQYF
-,once,TRBV27,TRBJ2-6,TGTGCCAGCAGCCCTGAGTATCCGAGGAGGGCCAACGTCCTGACTTTC,CASSPEYPRRANVLTF
-,-,TRBV9,TRBJ2-1,TGTGCCAGCAGCGTAGAGGGGACTCCAGGATGGAATGAGCAGTTCTTC,CASSVEGTPGWNEQFF
TRBD1,-,TRBV7-9,TRBJ2-7,TGTGCCAGCGGGACAGGGAATTTTAACGTGCAGTACTTC,CASGTGNFNVQYF
-,-,TRBV7-2,TRBJ2-7,TGTGCCAGCAGCCCAACCCCGGACAGCTCCTACGAGCAGTACTTC,CASSPTPDSSYEQYF
-,-,TRBV6-5,TRBJ2-3,TGTGCCAGCAGTTACGCGGAGCCCACAGATACGCAGTATTTT,CASSYAEPTDTQYF
TRBD2,-,TRBV10-1,TRBJ2-1,TGCGCCACCTCCGGGACTAGTCTTGCGGGTGAGCAGTTCTTC,CATSGTSLAGEQFF
-,-,TRBV19,TRBJ2-7,TGTGCCAGTAGCCCTTCGCCCTACGAGCAGTACTTC,CASSPSPYEQYF
TRBD2,-,TRBV29-1,TRBJ2-5,TGCAGCGCTGGGACTAGCGGGGGGCAAGAGACCCAGTACTTC,CSAGTSGGQETQYF
-,-,TRBV2,TRBJ2-7,TGTGCCAGCAGTCCCCCCTCTAGCGCCAACGCGCAGTACTTC,CASSPPSSANAQYF
TRBD1,-,TRBV30,TRBJ2-7,TGTGCCTGGAGTCGACAGGGGATCGAGCAGTACTTC,CAWSRQGIEQYF
-,few,TRBV6-1,TRBJ1-2,TGTGCCAGCAGTGAAGCCTGGCAGGGTAACTATGGCTACACCTTC,CASSEAWQGNYGYTF
TRBD2,once,TRBV19,TRBJ2-7,TGTGCCAGTAGTCCCAAAAGCGGGAGGGTGACCTACGAGCAGTACTTC,CASSPKSGRVTYEQYF
-,-,TRBV4-2,TRBJ1-5,TGTGCCAGCAGCCAAGATCAAGGGTATCAGCCCCAGCATTTT,CASSQDQGYQPQHF
-,-,TRBV6-5,TRBJ1-5,TGTGTCAGCAGTTACTCGCCAGGAAATAATCAGCCCCAGCATTTT,CVSSYSPGNNQPQHF
TRBD1,-,TRBV27,TRBJ2-1,TGTGCCAGCAGTTTACGGACAGGGGGGGACAATGAGCAGTTCTTC,CASSLRTGGDNEQFF
-,-,TRBV2,TRBJ2-7,TGTGCCACCATGTACTCCTACGAGCAGTACTTC,CATMYSYEQYF
-,-,TRBV5-6,TRBJ2-1,TGTGCCAGCAGCCTACGATACAATGAGCAGTTCTTC,CASSLRYNEQFF
TRBD1,-,TRBV18,TRBJ2-2,TGTGCCAGCTCACCACCAGACAGGGCCACCGGGGAGCTGTTTTTT,CASSPPDRATGELFF
-,-,TRBV6-1,TRBJ2-2,TGTGCCAGCAAAGGCGCGGGGCACACCGGGGAGCTGTTTTTT,CASKGAGHTGELFF
-,-,TRBV30,TRBJ1-5,TGTGCCTGGAGTGGGCGGGGGGGCGGCCAGCCCCAGCATTTT,CAWSGRGGGQPQHF
-,once,TRBV28,TRBJ2-7,TGTGCCAGCAGCCCAGAGTTTGGGACCTCCTACGAGCAGTACTTC,CASSPEFGTSYEQYF
TRBD2,-,TRBV11-2,TRBJ2-7,TGTGCCAGCAGCTTAGCTAGCGGGACGACCTACGAGCAGTACTTC,CASSLASGTTYEQYF
TRBD1,-,TRBV28,TRBJ1-2,TGTGCCAGCAGTCGATACAGGGGTAACTATGGCTACACCTTC,CASSRYRGNYGYTF
-,-,TRBV10-3,TRBJ1-5,TGTGCCATCAGTGAAACAGGGCGCGGTCAGCCCCAGCATTTT,CAISETGRGQPQHF
-,-,TRBV18,TRBJ2-5,TGTGCCAGCTCACCACCCGCTTTCCAAGAGACCCAGTACTTC,CASSPPAFQETQYF